A single sample is the source of the 30 T cell receptor beta chains below, sequenced in a study of blood T cells in healthy people across ages. The second PCR ran about 6 to 12 cycles with a sample-barcoded 5' primer and J-beta primers. MiXCR, run by TCRdb on the 5' RACE reads, gives a single entry per CDR3 protein. The sample consists of about 1.5 million distinct CDR3 sequences, around 39% of them appearing once. Sequenced material: blood. The receptors shown here come from a young woman in good health.

The chain recombines TRBV10-3 with TRBJ2-3; TRBD1 might be the D (6 bases). This CDR3 spans 15 amino acids. Trimming stripped 2 bases from V and 10 bases from J, with 19 bases between. Germline loops: CDR1 ENHRY, CDR2 SYGVKD. CDR3 protein: CAISESSLLSGAQYF. Written as DNA, the CDR3 is TGTGCCATCAGTGAGAGTAGCCTCCTTTCAGGGGCGCAGTATTTT.

This sequence joins TRBV7-9 and TRBJ2-2; the match to TRBD2 covers 16 bases. Germline V gene sequence: CDR1 SEHNR, CDR2 FQNEAQ (reference sequence). This CDR3 is built from 19 residues. J was trimmed by 0 bases and V by 5 bases; bases with no gene match: 6. For the CDR3, the DNA is TGTGCCAGCAGCACGGGACTAGCGGGGGGGCCTGCGAACACCGGGGAGCTGTTTTTT. Translated: CASSTGLAGGPANTGELFF. The variable domain in full, with the rest retrieved from reference TRBV7-9 and TRBJ2-2, is DTGVSQNPRHKITKRGQNVTFRCDPISEHNRLYWYRQTLGQGPEFLTYFQNEAQLEKSRLLSDRFSAERPKGSFSTLEIQRTEQGDSAMYLCASSTGLAGGPANTGELFFGEGSRLTVL.

This clonotype was observed a single time. The chain recombines TRBV28 with TRBJ1-2, with 10 bases that match TRBD1. Trimming took 7 bases from V and 4 from J; bases not matched to a gene: 6. Per the germline V gene, CDR1 is MDHEN and CDR2 is SYDVKM. The CDR3 extends over 14 amino acids. The CDR3 reads CASNPGQGFYGYTF. As DNA, the CDR3 is TGTGCCAGCAATCCGGGACAGGGGTTCTATGGCTACACCTTC.

This clonotype has more than one count but fewer than ten. The gene calls are TRBV11-2 and TRBJ1-1; perhaps TRBD1 as D (5 bases). The CDR3 is made up of 14 amino acids. V was pared by 4 bases and J by 6 bases, with 15 bases between. Germline CDR1 SGHAT, CDR2 FQNNGV. This chain's CDR3 is CASSSSGLVAEAFF. The CDR3 DNA reads TGTGCCAGCAGCTCCTCGGGACTCGTCGCTGAAGCTTTCTTT.

This chain uses TRBV29-1 with TRBJ2-1; no clear D gene. Germline values: CDR1 SQVTM, CDR2 ANQGSEA. V lost 4 bases, J lost 4 bases, and 11 bases lay in between. The CDR3 loop spans 13 amino acids. The CDR3 protein is CSVAKITYNEQFF. The DNA for the CDR3 is TGCAGCGTTGCAAAGATAACGTACAATGAGCAGTTCTTC.

This clonotype was seen more than once but under ten times. The chain links TRBV7-2 to TRBJ1-2; 8 nucleotides align to TRBD1. The CDR3 runs to 15 residues. The ends lost 5 bases at V and 4 bases at J; junction bases unmatched: 9. The germline gives CDR1 SGHTA, CDR2 FQGNSA. The chain's CDR3 is CASSQGGQASYGYTF. CDR3 in DNA: TGTGCCAGCAGCCAAGGGGGACAGGCAAGCTATGGCTACACCTTC.

The chain couples TRBV29-1 to TRBJ2-1; 7 nucleotides agree with TRBD2. V lost 4 bases to trimming and J lost 7 bases; unmatched junction nucleotides: 4. This CDR3 spans 12 amino acids. Germline V CDR1 and CDR2: SQVTM, ANQGSEA. CDR3 residues: CSVGGGSNEQFF. The CDR3 region has the DNA TGCAGCGTTGGGGGGGGGAGTAATGAGCAGTTCTTC.

This rearrangement joins TRBV7-9 to TRBJ1-2, with TRBD1 matching 8 bases. Germline CDR1 and CDR2: SEHNR and FQNEAQ (reference sequence). The CDR3 is 14 amino acids. Trimming cost V 4 bases and J 8 bases; bases outside gene matches: 9. The CDR3 sequence is CASSSLDRVGGYTF. CDR3 sequence (DNA): TGTGCCAGCAGCTCCTTGGACAGGGTAGGAGGCTACACCTTC.

This clonotype was picked up a small number of times. The chain recombines TRBV25-1 with TRBJ1-2; 7 nucleotides line up with TRBD1. This CDR3 contains 17 residues. Germline V CDR1 and CDR2: MGHDK, SYGVNS. V lost 2 bases to trimming and J lost 7 bases; unmatched junction nucleotides: 16. CDR3 nucleotide sequence: TGTGCCAGCAGTGAACAAAGTACAGGGGATTGGGTCACTGGCTACACCTTC. Residues: CASSEQSTGDWVTGYTF.

This rearrangement joins TRBV19 to TRBJ1-2, with D possibly matching TRBD1 (5 bases). Germline CDR1 is LNHDA and CDR2 is SQIVND (reference sequence). CDR3 size: 15 residues. V was trimmed by 10 bases and J by 2 bases, leaving 20 bases between them. The CDR3 DNA reads as TGTGCCATCCTCAGCCCCGGGGGACTGAACTATGGCTACACCTTC. Translation: CAILSPGGLNYGYTF.

The chain has TRBV6-5 and TRBJ2-1, with D possibly matching TRBD2 (6 bases). Germline V gene lookup returns CDR1 MNHEY and CDR2 SVGAGI. CDR3 size: 15 residues. V was trimmed by 2 bases and J by 13 bases, leaving 21 bases between them. CDR3: CASSYGGSGGETQFF. CDR3 in DNA: TGTGCCAGCAGTTACGGAGGGAGTGGGGGTGAGACCCAGTTCTTC.

J is TRBJ2-3 and V is TRBV10-2; maybe TRBD2 (6 bases). CDR3 size: 14 residues. The germline V gene has CDR1 WSHSY and CDR2 SAAADI. The ends were cut back, 7 bases at V and 6 bases at J, with 17 bases in the middle. The CDR3, as DNA: TGCGCCAGCATGGAAAACGGGAGCCGGGATACGCAGTATTTT. Protein: CASMENGSRDTQYF.

The rearrangement links TRBV12-3 or TRBV12-4 to TRBJ1-2; no firm D call. This CDR3 has 14 amino acids. The V gene lost 6 bases and the J gene lost 0 bases, with 11 bases spanning the gap. CDR3 coding DNA: TGTGCCAGCAGCGATCTAGGGACTAACTATGGCTACACCTTC. Its translation: CASSDLGTNYGYTF.

This clonotype was seen more than once but under ten times. V is TRBV28 and J is TRBJ1-2, with D hard to call. Trimming left V 10 bases short and J 8 bases short, with 26 bases between. Per the germline V gene, CDR1 is MDHEN and CDR2 is SYDVKM. There are 15 residues in the CDR3. CDR3 amino acids: CATPGWAPVLHGYTF. The CDR3 nucleotides read TGTGCCACCCCAGGTTGGGCCCCTGTGTTACACGGCTACACCTTC.

The chain links TRBV20-1 to TRBJ1-2; tentatively, D is TRBD1 (5 bases). The germline V and J ends were trimmed by 6 bases and 4 bases, with 15 bases remaining between them. The CDR3 totals 13 residues. Germline assignment: CDR1 DFQATT and CDR2 SNEGSKA (reference sequence). Here the CDR3 DNA reads TGCAGTGCCCACGGTGACAGTATCTATGGCTACACCTTC. This codes for CSAHGDSIYGYTF.

This clonotype was picked up one time. The junction shows a germline mismatch at one end, possibly a read error. The chain has TRBV28 and TRBJ1-5; TRBD1 aligns across 7 bases. The CDR3 totals 13 residues. CDR1 is MDHEN, CDR2 SYDVKM, per germline. In DNA, the CDR3 is TGTGCAAGCACGAGACAGGGTTCTCAGCCCCAGCATTTT. It yields the protein CASTRQGSQPQHF.

The rearrangement uses TRBV6-2 or TRBV6-3 and TRBJ2-7; TRBD1 might be the D (5 bases). CDR1 is MNHEY and CDR2 is SVGEGT in the germline V gene. V was trimmed by 2 bases and J by 3 bases, leaving 11 bases between them. This CDR3 region has 14 residues. This CDR3 reads CASSYAPGNYEQYF. The DNA for the CDR3 is TGTGCCAGCAGTTACGCCCCAGGGAACTACGAGCAGTACTTC.

The V call is TRBV7-8, the J call TRBJ2-7; 9 bases match TRBD1. V lost 2 bases to trimming and J lost 3 bases; unmatched junction nucleotides: 17. The CDR3 spans 19 residues. Germline CDR1 reads SGHVS; CDR2 reads FQNEAQ. This CDR3 reads CASSLSGTGSVPIFYEQYF. The CDR3 coding sequence is TGTGCCAGCAGCTTATCCGGGACAGGGTCCGTCCCAATCTTCTACGAGCAGTACTTC.

This clonotype was picked up a small number of times. The rearrangement uses TRBV5-1 and TRBJ2-7; 8 bases are shared with TRBD1. The CDR3 covers 15 residues. From germline, CDR1 is SGHRS and CDR2 YFSETQ. V lost 0 bases, J lost 3 bases, and 5 bases stayed unmatched. CDR3 in DNA: TGCGCCAGCAGCTTGGGAGGACAGGGATACTACGAGCAGTACTTC. It specifies CASSLGGQGYYEQYF.

This clonotype was recorded a few times. The chain employs TRBV20-1 and TRBJ1-1; TRBD1 matches at 8 bases. The germline gives CDR1 DFQATT, CDR2 SNEGSKA (reference sequence). The CDR3 is made up of 14 amino acids. The J segment lost 2 bases and the V segment lost 3 bases, leaving 5 bases of the junction unmatched. This chain's CDR3 is CSARTGAPNTEAFF. CDR3 nucleotides: TGCAGTGCTAGGACAGGGGCCCCCAACACTGAAGCTTTCTTT.

CDR3 in DNA: TGTGCCAGCAGCTTAGCTGGGACTAGCGGGAGGCCGCGGGAGCAGTACTTC. It encodes CASSLAGTSGRPREQYF. V is TRBV7-6 and J is TRBJ2-5; 15 bases are a match to TRBD2. The CDR3 has 17 residues. J was trimmed by 11 bases and V by 0 bases; bases with no gene match: 10. CDR1 is SGHVS, CDR2 FNYEAQ, per germline.

The table lists this clonotype with a count of one. The chain has TRBV4-1 and TRBJ1-5, with a tentative D call TRBD1 (6 bases). Trimming left V 2 bases short and J 0 bases short, with 14 bases between. CDR1 MGHRA and CDR2 YSYEKL come from the germline V gene. The CDR3 totals 17 residues. The CDR3 DNA follows: TGCGCCAGCAGCCAACGAGAGGGGGGGGCTAGCAATCAGCCCCAGCATTTT. Protein sequence: CASSQREGGASNQPQHF.

This clonotype was detected many times. The J gene is TRBJ1-1, the V gene TRBV4-1; 7 positions agree with TRBD1. CDR1 and CDR2 from the germline V gene are MGHRA and YSYEKL. J lost 4 bases, V lost 4 bases, and 6 bases had no gene match. This CDR3 has 14 residues. This CDR3 is CASSRLQGSTEAFF. DNA of the CDR3: TGCGCCAGCAGCCGACTACAGGGGTCCACTGAAGCTTTCTTT.

CDR3 coding DNA: TGCAGTGCTAGAGATATGGGAAAGAACACTGAAGCTTTCTTT. Protein product: CSARDMGKNTEAFF. This sequence joins TRBV20-1 and TRBJ1-1; D is unclear. Germline-derived CDR1 and CDR2 are DFQATT and SNEGSKA (reference sequence). V was pared by 0 bases and J by 1 base, with 9 bases between. The length of the CDR3 is 14 residues.

This chain connects TRBV9 to TRBJ1-4; no clear D gene. The ends were cut back, 4 bases at V and 7 bases at J, with 8 bases in the middle. CDR1 is SGDLS, CDR2 YYNGEE, per germline. This CDR3 has 12 residues. In DNA, the CDR3 is TGTGCCAGCAGCAAAGACGGTGAAAAACTGTTTTTT. Encoded protein: CASSKDGEKLFF.

The sample holds a few counts of this clonotype. This rearrangement joins TRBV10-3 to TRBJ2-7, with TRBD2 identical over 8 bases. The CDR3 runs 14 residues. Germline CDR1 is ENHRY and CDR2 is SYGVKD. V was pared by 10 bases and J by 6 bases, with 14 bases of the junction left unmatched. The CDR3 bases are TGTGCCACCAGGGATAGCGGGAAGGGTTGCGAGCAGTACTTC. Its protein is CATRDSGKGCEQYF.

This clonotype has a handful of counts. The rearrangement links TRBV4-1 to TRBJ1-2; unclear D gene. V dropped 0 bases and J dropped 8 bases, with 10 bases sitting between them. The CDR3 sequence is 13 residues long. Germline CDR1 is MGHRA and CDR2 is YSYEKL. CDR3 region: CASSQETLRGYTF. The CDR3 DNA reads as TGCGCCAGCAGCCAAGAAACCCTAAGGGGCTACACCTTC.

This clonotype has just a few counts. Here the CDR3 reads CSAPSAGGGTDTQYF. The CDR3 DNA reads as TGCAGTGCTCCTTCTGCCGGGGGCGGCACAGATACGCAGTATTTT. The chain uses TRBV20-1 and TRBJ2-3; D could derive from TRBD1 or TRBD2 (6 bases each). CDR3 length equals 15 residues. Per germline, CDR1 DFQATT and CDR2 SNEGSKA (reference sequence). With 5 bases removed from V and 1 base from J, the gap between germline ends came to 16 bases.

This clonotype was seen only a few times. The V gene is TRBV20-1, the J gene TRBJ1-4; 7 bases match TRBD1. The germline V gene encodes CDR1 DFQATT and CDR2 SNEGSKA (reference sequence). Losses at the gene ends were 0 bases for V and 5 bases for J; bases not matched to a gene: 12. This CDR3 has 17 amino acids. The CDR3 nucleotides read TGCAGTGCTAGAGAGAGTGGAGGGATAGGGGGCAATGAAAAACTGTTTTTT. It codes for CSARESGGIGGNEKLFF.

This rearrangement joins TRBV25-1 to TRBJ2-1; D is perhaps TRBD1 or TRBD2 (5 bases each). Looked up from germline, CDR1 is MGHDK and CDR2 is SYGVNS. The CDR3 is 14 residues long. The V end was cut by 6 bases, the J end by 6 bases, with 15 bases between. In nucleotides, the CDR3 is TGTGCCAGCAGGGGGGACGGGGCCACCAATGAGCAGTTCTTC. This sequence encodes CASRGDGATNEQFF. Full variable domain (missing parts from reference TRBV25-1 and TRBJ2-1): EADIYQTPRYLVIGTGKKITLECSQTMGHDKMYWYQQDPGMELHLIHYSYGVNSTEKGDLSSESTVSRIRTEHFPLTLESARPSHTSQYLCASRGDGATNEQFFGPGTRLTVL.